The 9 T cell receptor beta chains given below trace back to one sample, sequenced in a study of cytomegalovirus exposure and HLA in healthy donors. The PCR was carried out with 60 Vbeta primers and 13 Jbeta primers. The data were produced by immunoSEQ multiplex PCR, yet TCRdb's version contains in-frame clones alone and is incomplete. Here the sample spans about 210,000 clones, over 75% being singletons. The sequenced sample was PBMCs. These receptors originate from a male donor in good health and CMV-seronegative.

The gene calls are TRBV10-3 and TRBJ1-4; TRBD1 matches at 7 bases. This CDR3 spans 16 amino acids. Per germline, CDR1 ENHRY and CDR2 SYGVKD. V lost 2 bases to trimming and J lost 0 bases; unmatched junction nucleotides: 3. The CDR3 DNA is TGTGCCATCAGTGAGCCGGGACAGCCAACTAATGAAAAACTGTTTTTT. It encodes CAISEPGQPTNEKLFF.

The CDR3 DNA sequence: TGTGCCAGCAGCGCCCCAGACAGGGCGGGCTATGGCTACACCTTC. Residues: CASSAPDRAGYGYTF. This rearrangement joins TRBV5-6 to TRBJ1-2, with 7 bases identical to TRBD1. The V and J ends lost 4 bases and 4 bases, in that order; junction bases with no gene match: 10. The CDR3 covers 15 residues. Germline V gives CDR1 SGHDT, CDR2 YYEEEE.

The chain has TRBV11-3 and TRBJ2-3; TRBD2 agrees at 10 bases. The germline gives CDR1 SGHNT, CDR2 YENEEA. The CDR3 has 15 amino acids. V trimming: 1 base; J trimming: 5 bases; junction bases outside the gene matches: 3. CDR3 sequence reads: CASSLAGTSEDTQYF. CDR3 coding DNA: TGTGCCAGCAGCTTAGCCGGGACTAGCGAAGATACGCAGTATTTT.

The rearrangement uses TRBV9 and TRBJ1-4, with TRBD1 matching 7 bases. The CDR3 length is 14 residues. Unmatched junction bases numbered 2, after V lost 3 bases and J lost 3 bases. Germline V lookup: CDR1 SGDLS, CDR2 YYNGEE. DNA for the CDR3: TGTGCCAGCAGCGCTGGGACAGCTAATGAAAAACTGTTTTTT. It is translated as CASSAGTANEKLFF.

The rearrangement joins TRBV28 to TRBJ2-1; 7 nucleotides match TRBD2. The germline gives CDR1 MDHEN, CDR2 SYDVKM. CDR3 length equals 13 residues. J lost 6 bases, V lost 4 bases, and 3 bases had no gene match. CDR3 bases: TGTGCCAGCAGTTCAGGGACTATCAATGAGCAGTTCTTC. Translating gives CASSSGTINEQFF. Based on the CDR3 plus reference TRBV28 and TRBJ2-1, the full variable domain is DVKVTQSSRYLVKRTGEKVFLECVQDMDHENMFWYRQDPGLGLRLIYFSYDVKMKEKGDIPEGYSVSREKKERFSLILESASTNQTSMYLCASSSGTINEQFFGPGTRLTVL.

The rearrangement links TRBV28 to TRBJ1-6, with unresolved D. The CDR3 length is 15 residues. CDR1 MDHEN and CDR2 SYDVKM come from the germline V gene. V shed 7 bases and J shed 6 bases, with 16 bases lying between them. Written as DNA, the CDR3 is TGTGCCAGCAATCCTCTGAGGAGCGGTAATTCACCCCTCCACTTT. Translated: CASNPLRSGNSPLHF.

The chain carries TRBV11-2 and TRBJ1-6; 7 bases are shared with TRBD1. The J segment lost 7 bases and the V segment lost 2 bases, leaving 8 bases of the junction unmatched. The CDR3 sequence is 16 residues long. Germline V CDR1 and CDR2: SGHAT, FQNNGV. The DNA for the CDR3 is TGTGCCAGCAGCTTATTCCGGCCAGGGGGAAATTCACCCCTCCACTTT. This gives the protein CASSLFRPGGNSPLHF.

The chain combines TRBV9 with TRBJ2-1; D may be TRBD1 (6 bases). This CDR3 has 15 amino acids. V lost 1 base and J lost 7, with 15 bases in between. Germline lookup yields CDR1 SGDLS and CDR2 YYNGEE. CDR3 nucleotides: TGTGCCAGCAGCGTAACCTCCTCTAGGGGGAATGAGCAGTTCTTC. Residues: CASSVTSSRGNEQFF.

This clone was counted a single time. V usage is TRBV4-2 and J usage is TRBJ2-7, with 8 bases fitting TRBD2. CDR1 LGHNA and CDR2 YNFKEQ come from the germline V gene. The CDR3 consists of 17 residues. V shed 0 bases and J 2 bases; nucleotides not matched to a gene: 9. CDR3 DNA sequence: TGTGCCAGCAGCCAAGAGAAGCGGGGGCGTTACCCCTACGAGCAGTACTTC. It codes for CASSQEKRGRYPYEQYF.